This T cell receptor (beta chain) was recovered during a study of blood T cell repertoires in COVID-19. Study-wide background: Sites across the United States, Italy and Spain contributed samples from acute and convalescent COVID-19. Sample material is recorded as cDNA or gDNA derived from T cells, B-cell-depleted T cells, or PBMCs.

Original data processing: Amplification with reference gene primers provided the estimates of nucleated cell counts. Measured with immunoSEQ multiplex PCR; TCRdb has only the in-frame clones, and not every one. The V and J calls and clone size come from that table; D and trimming were worked out from the DNA. Of 200,000 or so clones detected, 75% to 90% appear once; the ten largest clones hold around 6.1%. Germline V gene sequence: CDR1 SEHNR, CDR2 FQNEAQ (reference sequence). V was cut by 1 base and J by 6 bases, with 13 bases left in between. This CDR3 comprises 14 residues. The source is a woman aged 40 to 49 with acute or convalescent COVID-19. The rearrangement joins TRBV7-9 to TRBJ2-7; D gene ambiguous. The sample taken for sequencing was peripheral blood. CDR3 DNA: TGTGCCAGCAGCTTAGTACAGAACTCGCGCGAGCAGTACTTC. The encoded protein is CASSLVQNSREQYF. The variable domain in full, with the rest retrieved from reference TRBV7-9 and TRBJ2-7, is DTGVSQNPRHKITKRGQNVTFRCDPISEHNRLYWYRQTLGQGPEFLTYFQNEAQLEKSRLLSDRFSAERPKGSFSTLEIQRTEQGDSAMYLCASSLVQNSREQYFGPGTRLTVT.